A single sample gave rise to the 5 T cell receptor beta chains below, sequenced in a study of control samples from healthy donors and cancer patients. Sequencing was performed with immunoSEQ multiplex PCR; in TCRdb, only in-frame clones are kept and a portion is missing. This sample carries about 150,000 clones, 80% to 95% of them seen once, and the ten largest clones take 5.5% to 7.5%. Material for sequencing was blood. The source of these receptors is a man younger than 35 in good health.

In its sample, this clone was seen a few times. The chain couples TRBV5-4 to TRBJ1-1, with TRBD1 matching 7 bases. V lost 4 bases, J lost 0 bases, and 6 bases stayed unmatched. This CDR3 comprises 15 residues. Germline CDR1 and CDR2: SGHNT and YYREEE (reference sequence). For the CDR3, the DNA is TGTGCCAGCAGCCCAGGGGGGACCGTGAACACTGAAGCTTTCTTT. Its protein product is CASSPGGTVNTEAFF.

This clone was detected once. This sequence joins TRBV13 and TRBJ1-3; 9 nucleotides align to TRBD1. From germline, CDR1 is PRHDT and CDR2 FYEKMQ (reference sequence). The CDR3 covers 16 residues. J gave up 2 bases and V 3 bases, and 5 bases lay outside the gene matches. Here the CDR3 DNA reads TGTGCCAGCAGCTTGCCCGGGACAGGGCCTGGAAACACCATATATTTT. Protein product: CASSLPGTGPGNTIYF.

V gene TRBV29-1 combines with J gene TRBJ2-5; D may match TRBD1 or TRBD2 (6 bases each). Trimming left V 5 bases short and J 1 base short, with 14 bases between. Per germline, CDR1 SQVTM and CDR2 ANQGSEA. The CDR3 covers 14 residues. The CDR3 protein is CSVCIGGGQETQYF. The DNA of the CDR3 is TGCAGCGTTTGTATTGGAGGGGGCCAAGAGACCCAGTACTTC.

The chain combines TRBV7-2 with TRBJ2-2; the match to TRBD1 covers 8 bases. This CDR3 has 15 amino acids. CDR1 is SGHTA, CDR2 FQGNSA, per germline. The junction had 11 bases not matched to a gene; V was cut back by 10 bases and J by 4 bases. The CDR3 nucleotides are TGTGCCACCTCCGCGGCAGGGGGCATCACCGGGGAGCTGTTTTTT. It translates to CATSAAGGITGELFF.

The chain recombines TRBV2 with TRBJ2-4; TRBD1 is a possible D gene (6 bases). V was cut by 7 bases and J by 8 bases, with 12 bases left in between. The germline gives CDR1 SNHLY, CDR2 FYNNEI. The CDR3 is 12 amino acids. The chain's CDR3 is CASTQDSYIQYF. The CDR3 bases are TGTGCCAGCACCCAGGACAGTTACATTCAGTACTTC.